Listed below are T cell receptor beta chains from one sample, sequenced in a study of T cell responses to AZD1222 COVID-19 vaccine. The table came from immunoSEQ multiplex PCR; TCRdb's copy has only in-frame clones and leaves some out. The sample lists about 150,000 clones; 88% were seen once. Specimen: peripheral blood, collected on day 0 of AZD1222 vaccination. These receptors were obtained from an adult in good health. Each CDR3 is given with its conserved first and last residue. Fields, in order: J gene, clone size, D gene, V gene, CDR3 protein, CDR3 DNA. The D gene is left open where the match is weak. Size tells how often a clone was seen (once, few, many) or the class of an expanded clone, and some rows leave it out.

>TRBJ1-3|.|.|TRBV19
CASSRSIEGNTIYF
TGTGCCAGTAGTAGGAGTATCGAAGGAAACACCATATATTTT
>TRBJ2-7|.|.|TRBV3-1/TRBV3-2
CASSQGRGVEQYF
TGTGCCAGCAGCCAAGGTAGAGGGGTAGAGCAGTACTTC
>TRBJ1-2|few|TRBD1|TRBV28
CASSYRQGSGYTF
TGTGCCAGCAGTTACAGACAGGGTTCCGGCTACACCTTC
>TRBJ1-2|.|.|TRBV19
CASTRGGPNYGYTF
TGTGCCAGTACACGAGGCGGACCTAACTATGGCTACACCTTC
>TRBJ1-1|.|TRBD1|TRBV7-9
CASSPVPGQGSDTEAFF
TGTGCCAGCAGCCCAGTCCCGGGACAGGGTTCGGACACTGAAGCTTTCTTT
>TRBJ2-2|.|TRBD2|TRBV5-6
CASSLGLAGATNTGELFF
TGTGCCAGCAGCTTAGGACTAGCGGGGGCCACGAACACCGGGGAGCTGTTTTTT
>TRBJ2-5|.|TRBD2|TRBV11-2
CASSNFWASGAETQYF
TGTGCCAGCAGCAACTTCTGGGCTAGCGGCGCGGAGACCCAGTACTTC
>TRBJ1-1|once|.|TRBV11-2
CASSAILFGGTEAFF
TGTGCCAGCAGCGCAATCCTTTTCGGAGGGACTGAAGCTTTCTTT
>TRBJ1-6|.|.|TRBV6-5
CASSYSPDNSPLHF
TGTGCCAGCAGTTACTCACCAGATAATTCACCCCTCCACTTT
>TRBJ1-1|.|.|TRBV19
CASSIDPAVGTEAFF
TGTGCCAGTAGTATAGATCCTGCGGTGGGCACTGAAGCTTTCTTT
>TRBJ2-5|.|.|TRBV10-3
CAISDRQGGQETQYF
TGTGCCATCAGTGACCGGCAGGGTGGCCAAGAGACCCAGTACTTC
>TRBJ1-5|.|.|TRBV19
CASSIDWFGQPQHF
TGTGCCAGTAGTATAGATTGGTTTGGACAGCCCCAGCATTTT
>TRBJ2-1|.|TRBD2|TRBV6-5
CASTRAGRNEQFF
TGTGCCAGCACCCGAGCGGGGCGGAATGAGCAGTTCTTC
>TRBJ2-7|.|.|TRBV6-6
CASSYSGWGSYEQYF
TGTGCCAGCAGTTACTCGGGGTGGGGCTCCTACGAGCAGTACTTC
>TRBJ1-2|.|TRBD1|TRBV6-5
CASSSANRDRVF
TGTGCCAGCAGTTCCGCTAACCGGGACAGGGTATTC
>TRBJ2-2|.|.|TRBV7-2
CASSLAGSGGNTGELFF
TGTGCCAGCAGCTTAGCGGGGTCCGGGGGGAACACCGGGGAGCTGTTTTTT
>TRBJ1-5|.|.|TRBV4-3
CASSQDLGTPEPQHF
TGCGCCAGCAGCCAAGATTTAGGTACTCCAGAGCCCCAGCATTTT
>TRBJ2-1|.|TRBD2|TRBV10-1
CASSALAGGPYEQFF
TGCGCCAGCAGTGCTTTAGCGGGGGGGCCCTATGAGCAGTTCTTC
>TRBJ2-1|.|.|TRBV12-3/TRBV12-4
CASSLGQYNEQFF
TGTGCCAGCAGTTTAGGTCAGTACAATGAGCAGTTCTTC
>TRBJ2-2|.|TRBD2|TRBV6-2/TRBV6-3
CASSYRNVLGLANSGELFF
TGTGCCAGCAGTTACCGCAACGTGCTCGGACTAGCGAATTCCGGGGAGCTGTTTTTT
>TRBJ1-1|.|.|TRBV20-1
CSASERKGVWATEAFF
TGCAGTGCTAGTGAAAGGAAGGGGGTATGGGCCACTGAAGCTTTCTTT